These 18 T cell receptor beta chains came from one sample sequenced in a study of T-cell memory formation after mild COVID-19. TCRdb re-called the 5' RACE reads through MiXCR, storing one row per CDR3 protein. Of about 82,000 distinct CDR3 sequences listed, approximately 13% were seen once; the top ten hold approximately 26%. Sample: PBMCs or a T cell subset sorted from them (not recorded which). The source is an adult woman who had mild COVID-19 (a few samples of this study predate the infection). Cell type and time point are not known.

This chain links TRBV20-1 with TRBJ2-7; D gene ambiguous. V shed 3 bases and J shed 0 bases, with 9 bases lying between them. This CDR3 has 13 amino acids. Germline loops: CDR1 DFQATT, CDR2 SNEGSKA (reference sequence). The CDR3 protein is CSASSSDSYEQYF. The CDR3 DNA is TGCAGTGCTAGTTCCTCCGACTCCTACGAGCAGTACTTC.

This clonotype turned up a few times. The CDR3 protein is CASSQGSSGNTIYF. CDR3 coding DNA: TGTGCCAGCAGTCAGGGAAGCTCTGGAAACACCATATATTTT. The chain joins TRBV9 to TRBJ1-3; the D gene is possibly TRBD1 (5 bases). This CDR3 comprises 14 residues. The V end was cut by 5 bases, the J end by 0 bases, with 9 bases between. Per germline, CDR1 SGDLS and CDR2 YYNGEE.

The chain employs TRBV3-1 and TRBJ2-5; 9 bases align to TRBD1. The CDR3 totals 18 residues. V lost 1 base to trimming and J lost 2 bases; unmatched junction nucleotides: 11. Germline values: CDR1 LGHDT, CDR2 YNNKEL (reference sequence). The CDR3 DNA is TGTGCCAGCAGCCAAGGTATCCCCGGGACAGGGCTACAAGAGACCCAGTACTTC. Amino acid sequence: CASSQGIPGTGLQETQYF.

This clonotype has just a few counts. The V gene is TRBV6-6, the J gene TRBJ1-1, with 10 bases fitting TRBD1. Germline-derived CDR1 and CDR2 are MNHNY and SVGAGI (reference sequence). Germline trimming cut 4 bases from V and 0 bases from J; bases unmatched to any gene: 11. The CDR3 is 18 amino acids. As DNA, the CDR3 is TGTGCCAGCAGTTCCTCCGGGACAGGGGCTGCAATGAACACTGAAGCTTTCTTT. Its protein product is CASSSSGTGAAMNTEAFF.

The gene calls are TRBV6-6 and TRBJ2-2, with 7 positions matching TRBD2. With 5 bases clipped from V and 6 bases from J, the junction kept 9 bases outside the gene matches. The CDR3 is 15 residues long. Germline V lookup: CDR1 MNHNY, CDR2 SVGAGI (reference sequence). CDR3 sequence (DNA): TGTGCCAGCAGTCTCCGGACTAGGGCGGCCGGGGAGCTGTTTTTT. This gives the protein CASSLRTRAAGELFF.

At least ten counts were recorded for this clonotype. The V call is TRBV12-3 or TRBV12-4, the J call TRBJ2-1; D is ambiguous. CDR3 length: 11 residues. V was pared by 3 bases and J by 8 bases, with 5 bases between. The CDR3 sequence is CASSFDYEQFF. CDR3 DNA sequence: TGTGCCAGCAGTTTTGATTATGAGCAGTTCTTC.

The chain joins TRBV6-5 to TRBJ2-7; TRBD1 is a possible D gene (6 bases). The CDR3 consists of 16 residues. Germline V gene data show CDR1 as MNHEY and CDR2 as SVGAGI. Trimming took off 5 bases at V and 1 base at J, with 18 bases between the two ends. The CDR3 reads CASSTSKGESSYEQYF. CDR3 bases: TGTGCCAGCAGTACATCGAAGGGGGAATCTTCCTACGAGCAGTACTTC.

In nucleotides, the CDR3 is TGCGCCAGCAGCTCGCCGGTGGGGGGTATTGGCACAGATACGCAGTATTTT. Its translation is CASSSPVGGIGTDTQYF. The chain recombines TRBV5-1 with TRBJ2-3; weak D call: TRBD2 (6 bases). Germline V lookup: CDR1 SGHRS, CDR2 YFSETQ. The CDR3 has 17 residues. V lost 3 bases and J lost 1, with 18 bases in between.

This clonotype was found a few times. The chain recombines TRBV5-1 with TRBJ2-7; D perhaps matches TRBD2 (5 bases). This CDR3 contains 13 residues. V lost 3 bases, J lost 3 bases, and 10 bases lay in between. From germline, CDR1 is SGHRS and CDR2 YFSETQ. The DNA of the CDR3 is TGCGCCAGCAGCTCCCGGGATTTCTACGAGCAGTACTTC. It translates to CASSSRDFYEQYF.

The chain links TRBV7-8 to TRBJ2-7; D may be TRBD1 (6 bases). From germline, CDR1 is SGHVS and CDR2 FQNEAQ. The V end was cut by 2 bases, the J end by 0 bases, with 11 bases between. The CDR3 length is 15 residues. The DNA for the CDR3 is TGTGCCAGCAGCTTATACCGGGACAACTCCTACGAGCAGTACTTC. Its translation: CASSLYRDNSYEQYF.

This clonotype has a handful of counts. The genes are TRBV7-6 and TRBJ2-5, with TRBD1 matching 7 bases. CDR1 is SGHVS and CDR2 is FNYEAQ in the germline V gene. The V and J ends lost 3 bases and 5 bases, in that order; junction bases with no gene match: 12. The CDR3 runs 16 residues. The CDR3 nucleotides read TGTGCCAGCAGCTTGGTTCGGACAGGCCCCTGGGAGACCCAGTACTTC. It codes for CASSLVRTGPWETQYF.

This chain links TRBV29-1 with TRBJ2-7; the match to TRBD1 covers 7 bases. The V segment lost 4 bases and the J segment 3 bases; nucleotides outside the gene matches: 6. CDR3 length equals 13 residues. Germline V gives CDR1 SQVTM, CDR2 ANQGSEA. The CDR3 protein is CSVATGQSYEQYF. The CDR3 bases are TGCAGCGTTGCCACGGGACAGAGCTACGAGCAGTACTTC.

V is TRBV6-2 or TRBV6-3 and J is TRBJ2-3, with 10 bases matching TRBD2. The CDR3 totals 15 residues. Germline CDR1 MNHEY, CDR2 SVGEGT. The V gene end was trimmed by 2 bases and the J gene end by 6 bases; junction bases not matched to a gene: 5. The CDR3 region is CASSYGAGGRDTQYF. In DNA form, the CDR3 reads TGTGCCAGCAGTTACGGAGCGGGAGGGAGGGATACGCAGTATTTT.

There are a few counts of this clonotype. The chain has TRBV7-8 and TRBJ2-1; 7 nucleotides align to TRBD2. This CDR3 has 17 amino acids. Germline assignment: CDR1 SGHVS and CDR2 FQNEAQ. Losses at the gene ends were 3 bases for V and 7 bases for J; bases not matched to a gene: 15. CDR3 nucleotide sequence: TGTGCCAGCAGCTTCGAGGGAGCGGGACTGCTGAGAAATGAGCAGTTCTTC. Encoded protein: CASSFEGAGLLRNEQFF.

As DNA, the CDR3 is TGTGCCAGCAGTCCAGGGAGTCCTCAGCCCCAGCATTTT. This translates into CASSPGSPQPQHF. The rearrangement uses TRBV6-5 and TRBJ1-5; D possibly corresponds to TRBD1 (5 bases). The CDR3 has 13 amino acids. Germline CDR1 is MNHEY and CDR2 is SVGAGI. Between the trimmed V and J ends, which lost 5 bases and 6 bases, there was a span of 11 bases.

The chain joins TRBV5-5 to TRBJ2-3; D is undetermined. From germline, CDR1 is SGHKS and CDR2 YYEKEE (reference sequence). The CDR3 length is 14 residues. V lost 4 bases, J lost 5 bases, and 14 bases lay in between. In DNA form, the CDR3 reads TGTGCCAGCAGCCCGGGCCTTTTTGGAGATACGCAGTATTTT. Encoded protein: CASSPGLFGDTQYF.

The table lists this clonotype with many counts. This rearrangement joins TRBV20-1 to TRBJ2-7; 7 positions agree with TRBD2. Trimming took 3 bases from V and 3 from J; bases not matched to a gene: 11. The germline gives CDR1 DFQATT, CDR2 SNEGSKA (reference sequence). The CDR3 totals 15 residues. CDR3 DNA: TGCAGTGCTAGCATTTTAAGCGGGATAAACTACGAGCAGTACTTC. This gives the protein CSASILSGINYEQYF.

This clonotype was seen more than once but under ten times. This chain uses TRBV2 with TRBJ2-1, with 7 bases that match TRBD1. CDR1 is SNHLY, CDR2 FYNNEI, per germline. Trimming removed 6 bases from V and 5 bases from J; junction bases left unmatched: 10. The CDR3 is made up of 15 amino acids. Here the CDR3 reads CASRPGGNKDNEQFF. The DNA for the CDR3 is TGTGCCAGCAGACCAGGGGGTAATAAAGACAATGAGCAGTTCTTC. Complete variable domain (other parts from reference TRBV2 and TRBJ2-1): EPEVTQTPSHQVTQMGQEVILRCVPISNHLYFYWYRQILGQKVEFLVSFYNNEISEKSEIFDDQFSVERPDGSNFTLKIRSTKLEDSAMYFCASRPGGNKDNEQFFGPGTRLTVL.